These 9 T cell receptor beta chains came from one sample sequenced in a study of T cells in Graves' hyperthyroidism and ophthalmopathy. The source material, RNA transcripts, was used to amplify TCR beta CDR3 regions. The TCR CDR3 first-round RT-PCR relied on the HTBI primer set. TCRdb reprocessed the multiplex PCR reads via MiXCR and lists one record per CDR3 protein. The table has around 350,000 distinct CDR3 sequences, 13% seen once. Sequencing used blood. These receptors were taken from a woman aged 18-35 years with Graves' hyperthyroidism.

In this sample, this clonotype turned up many times. This chain connects TRBV20-1 to TRBJ2-7, with TRBD2 matching 7 bases. Germline assignment: CDR1 DFQATT and CDR2 SNEGSKA (reference sequence). The CDR3 totals 16 residues. Trimming took 6 bases from V and 7 from J; bases not matched to a gene: 21. The CDR3 is CSATSTGGALLWEQYF. The DNA of the CDR3 is TGCAGTGCCACCTCAACGGGGGGAGCGCTACTCTGGGAGCAGTACTTC.

This clonotype was found many times. The CDR3 region has the DNA TGCGCCAGCAGCCAAGGCGGGAGCTCCTACGAGCAGTACTTC. Its translation is CASSQGGSSYEQYF. The J gene is TRBJ2-7, the V gene TRBV4-1; 7 bases align to TRBD2. The CDR3 contains 14 residues. The germline V gene encodes CDR1 MGHRA and CDR2 YSYEKL. Germline trimming cut 1 base from V and 0 bases from J; bases unmatched to any gene: 0.

At least ten counts were recorded for this clonotype. The V call is TRBV28, the J call TRBJ2-4; possibly TRBD2 for D (5 bases). This CDR3 is built from 16 residues. CDR1 and CDR2 from the germline V gene are MDHEN and SYDVKM. With 8 bases removed from V and 1 base from J, the gap between germline ends came to 18 bases. In nucleotides, the CDR3 is TGTGCCAGCGGAGGAATAGGGAATGGGGCCAAAAACATTCAGTACTTC. It translates to CASGGIGNGAKNIQYF.

This clonotype was recorded many times. The CDR3 loop reads CASSTGGSYEQYF. The CDR3 DNA follows: TGTGCCAGCAGCACCGGGGGATCCTACGAGCAGTACTTC. The chain uses TRBV28 and TRBJ2-7; maybe TRBD2 (6 bases). The V gene lost 6 bases and the J gene lost 1 base, with 10 bases spanning the gap. This CDR3 has 13 amino acids. Germline CDR1 and CDR2: MDHEN and SYDVKM.

The chain carries TRBV6-5 and TRBJ1-6, with D uncertain. Germline V CDR1 and CDR2: MNHEY, SVGAGI. The length of the CDR3 is 14 residues. V was clipped by 0 bases and J by 6 bases, with 6 bases between them. Here the CDR3 DNA reads TGTGCCAGCAGTTACTCGATTGGTAATTCACCCCTCCACTTT. It codes for CASSYSIGNSPLHF.

This clonotype was seen at least ten times. The CDR3 nucleotides are TGTGCCACCTTAGCGGGAGGGGACTCCTACAATGAGCAGTTCTTC. It encodes CATLAGGDSYNEQFF. The J gene is TRBJ2-1, the V gene TRBV10-3; 11 nucleotides agree with TRBD2. V was clipped by 10 bases and J by 0 bases; unmatched bases: 5. This CDR3 comprises 15 residues. Germline CDR1 is ENHRY and CDR2 is SYGVKD.

As concerns this clonotype: A clone one base away is much larger, so this may be a read error. V is TRBV5-1 and J is TRBJ1-1; TRBD1 might be the D (5 bases). Looked up from germline, CDR1 is SGHRS and CDR2 is YFSETQ. This CDR3 contains 14 residues. The CDR3: CASSLVQGKTGAFF. CDR3 coding DNA: TGCGCCAGCAGCTTGGTCCAGGGAAAGACTGGAGCTTTCTTT. The full variable domain, in which reference TRBV5-1 and TRBJ1-1 provide the parts outside the CDR3, is KAGVTQTPRYLIKTRGQQVTLSCSPISGHRSVSWYQQTPGQGLQFLFEYFSETQRNKGNFPGRFSGRQFSNSRSEMNVSTLELGDSALYLCASSLVQGKTGAFFGQGTRLTVV.

V and J are TRBV12-3 or TRBV12-4 and TRBJ1-1; D is undetermined. V was pared by 3 bases and J by 7 bases, with 12 bases between. This CDR3 comprises 13 residues. The CDR3 sequence is CASSFWVGGEAFF. DNA for the CDR3: TGTGCCAGCAGTTTTTGGGTCGGAGGTGAAGCTTTCTTT.

This clonotype was seen ten or more times. The J gene is TRBJ1-2, the V gene TRBV4-1; D gene uncertain. V lost 4 bases and J 8 bases, leaving 17 bases between the germline ends. Germline V CDR1 and CDR2: MGHRA, YSYEKL. The CDR3 consists of 14 residues. The CDR3 DNA reads as TGCGCCAGCAGCCTCGGACCCTGGGAGGGCGGCTACACCTTC. Residues: CASSLGPWEGGYTF.